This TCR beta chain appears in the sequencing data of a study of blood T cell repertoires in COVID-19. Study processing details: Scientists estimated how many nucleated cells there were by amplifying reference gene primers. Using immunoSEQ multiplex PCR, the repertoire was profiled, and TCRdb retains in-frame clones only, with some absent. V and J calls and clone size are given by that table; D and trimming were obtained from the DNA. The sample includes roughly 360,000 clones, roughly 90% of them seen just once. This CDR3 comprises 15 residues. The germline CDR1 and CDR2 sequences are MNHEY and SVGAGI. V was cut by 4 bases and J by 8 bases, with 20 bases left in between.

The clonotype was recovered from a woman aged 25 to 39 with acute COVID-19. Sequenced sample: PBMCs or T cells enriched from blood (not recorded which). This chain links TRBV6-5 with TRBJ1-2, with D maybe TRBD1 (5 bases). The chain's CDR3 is CASSSRGERDGGYTF. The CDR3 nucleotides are TGTGCCAGCAGTTCCCGGGGGGAGAGAGATGGGGGCTACACCTTC.